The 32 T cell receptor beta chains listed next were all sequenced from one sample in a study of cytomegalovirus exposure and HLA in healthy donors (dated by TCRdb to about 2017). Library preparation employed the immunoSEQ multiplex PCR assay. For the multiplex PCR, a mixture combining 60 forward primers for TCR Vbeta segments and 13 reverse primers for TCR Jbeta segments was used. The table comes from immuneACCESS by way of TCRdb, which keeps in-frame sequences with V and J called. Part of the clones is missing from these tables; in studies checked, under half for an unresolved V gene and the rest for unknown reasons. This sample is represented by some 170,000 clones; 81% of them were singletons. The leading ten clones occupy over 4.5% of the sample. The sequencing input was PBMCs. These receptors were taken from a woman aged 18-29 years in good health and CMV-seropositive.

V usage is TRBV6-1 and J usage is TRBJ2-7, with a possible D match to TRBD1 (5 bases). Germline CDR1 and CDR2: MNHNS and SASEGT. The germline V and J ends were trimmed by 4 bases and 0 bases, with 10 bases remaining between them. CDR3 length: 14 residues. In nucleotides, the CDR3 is TGTGCCAGCAGTGGACAGCCAAGCTCCTACGAGCAGTACTTC. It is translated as CASSGQPSSYEQYF.

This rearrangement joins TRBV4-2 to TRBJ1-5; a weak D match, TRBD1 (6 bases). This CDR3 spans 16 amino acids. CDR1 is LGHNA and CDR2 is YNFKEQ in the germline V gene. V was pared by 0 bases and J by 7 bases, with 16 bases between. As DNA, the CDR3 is TGTGCCAGCAGCCAAGACTCTCGACAGGTGGGGCAGCCCCAGCATTTT. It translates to CASSQDSRQVGQPQHF.

The CDR3, as DNA: TGCGCCAGCGGCCGGGGTGAGCAGTTCTTC. Encoded protein: CASGRGEQFF. This chain connects TRBV5-1 to TRBJ2-1; maybe TRBD2 (5 bases). V shed 7 bases and J shed 9 bases, with 8 bases lying between them. The CDR3 loop spans 10 amino acids. CDR1 is SGHRS and CDR2 is YFSETQ in the germline V gene.

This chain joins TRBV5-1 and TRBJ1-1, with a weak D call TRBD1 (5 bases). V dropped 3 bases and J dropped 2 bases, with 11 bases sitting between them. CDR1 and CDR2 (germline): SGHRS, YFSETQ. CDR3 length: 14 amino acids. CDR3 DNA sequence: TGCGCCAGCAGCTCCCAGACAGTTAACACTGAAGCTTTCTTT. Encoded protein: CASSSQTVNTEAFF. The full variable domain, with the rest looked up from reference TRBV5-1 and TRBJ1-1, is KAGVTQTPRYLIKTRGQQVTLSCSPISGHRSVSWYQQTPGQGLQFLFEYFSETQRNKGNFPGRFSGRQFSNSRSEMNVSTLELGDSALYLCASSSQTVNTEAFFGQGTRLTVV.

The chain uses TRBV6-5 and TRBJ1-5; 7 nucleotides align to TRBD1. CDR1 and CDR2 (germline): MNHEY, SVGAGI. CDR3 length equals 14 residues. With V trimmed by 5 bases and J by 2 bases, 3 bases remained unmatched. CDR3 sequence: CASSRQGRNQPQHF. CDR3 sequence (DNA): TGTGCCAGCAGTCGACAGGGACGCAATCAGCCCCAGCATTTT.

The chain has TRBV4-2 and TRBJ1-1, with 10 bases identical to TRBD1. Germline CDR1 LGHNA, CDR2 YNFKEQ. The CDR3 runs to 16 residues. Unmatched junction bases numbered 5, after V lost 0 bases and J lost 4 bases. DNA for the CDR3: TGTGCCAGCAGCCAAGATCGACAGGGGGCCCGCACTGAAGCTTTCTTT. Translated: CASSQDRQGARTEAFF.

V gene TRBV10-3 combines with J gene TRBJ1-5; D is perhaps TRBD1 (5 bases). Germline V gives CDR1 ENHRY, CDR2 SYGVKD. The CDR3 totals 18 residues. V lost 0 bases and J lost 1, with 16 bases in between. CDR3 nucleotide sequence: TGTGCCATCAGTGAGTCAATAGGGGCCTCTAGGAGCAATCAGCCCCAGCATTTT. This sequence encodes CAISESIGASRSNQPQHF.

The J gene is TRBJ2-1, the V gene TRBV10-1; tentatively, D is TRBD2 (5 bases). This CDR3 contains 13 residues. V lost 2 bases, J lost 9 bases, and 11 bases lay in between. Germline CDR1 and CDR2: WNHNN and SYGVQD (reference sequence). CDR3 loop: CASSERPEAEQFF. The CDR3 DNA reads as TGCGCCAGCAGTGAGCGGCCGGAGGCTGAGCAGTTCTTC.

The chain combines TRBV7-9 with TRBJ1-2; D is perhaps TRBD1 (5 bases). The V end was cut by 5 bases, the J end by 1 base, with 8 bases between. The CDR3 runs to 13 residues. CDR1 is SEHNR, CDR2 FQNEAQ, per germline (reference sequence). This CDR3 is CASSHDSNYGYTF. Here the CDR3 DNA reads TGTGCCAGCAGCCATGACAGTAACTATGGCTACACCTTC.

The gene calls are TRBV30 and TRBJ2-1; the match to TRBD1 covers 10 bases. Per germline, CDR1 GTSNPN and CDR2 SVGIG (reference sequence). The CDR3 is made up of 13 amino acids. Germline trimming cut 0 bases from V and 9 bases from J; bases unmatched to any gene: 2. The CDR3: CAWSVTGGGEQFF. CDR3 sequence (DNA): TGTGCCTGGAGTGTGACAGGGGGCGGTGAGCAGTTCTTC.

The chain's CDR3 is CASSNEDTEAFF. The CDR3 DNA is TGTGCCAGCAGCAACGAGGACACTGAAGCTTTCTTT. The chain is built from TRBV7-9 and TRBJ1-1; no clear D. Trimming removed 5 bases from V and 3 bases from J, with 7 bases in between. Germline V lookup: CDR1 SEHNR, CDR2 FQNEAQ (reference sequence). The CDR3 consists of 12 residues.

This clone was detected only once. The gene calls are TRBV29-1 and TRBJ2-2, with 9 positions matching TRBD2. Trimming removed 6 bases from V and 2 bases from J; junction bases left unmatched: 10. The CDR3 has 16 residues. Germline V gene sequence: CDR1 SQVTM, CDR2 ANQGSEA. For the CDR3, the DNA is TGCAGCGTCAAGACCGGGACTAGCCCTAACACCGGGGAGCTGTTTTTT. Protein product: CSVKTGTSPNTGELFF.

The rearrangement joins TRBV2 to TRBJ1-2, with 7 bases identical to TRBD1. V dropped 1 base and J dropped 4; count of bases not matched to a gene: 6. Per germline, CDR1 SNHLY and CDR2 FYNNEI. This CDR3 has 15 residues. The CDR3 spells CASSEVRGPGYGYTF. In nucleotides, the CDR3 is TGTGCCAGCAGTGAAGTGAGGGGGCCTGGCTATGGCTACACCTTC.

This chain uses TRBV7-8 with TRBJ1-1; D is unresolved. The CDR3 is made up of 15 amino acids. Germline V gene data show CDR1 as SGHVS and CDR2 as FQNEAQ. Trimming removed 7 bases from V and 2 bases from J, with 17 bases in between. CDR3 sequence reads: CASTRISSVNTEAFF. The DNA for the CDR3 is TGTGCCAGCACCCGTATAAGCTCTGTCAACACTGAAGCTTTCTTT.

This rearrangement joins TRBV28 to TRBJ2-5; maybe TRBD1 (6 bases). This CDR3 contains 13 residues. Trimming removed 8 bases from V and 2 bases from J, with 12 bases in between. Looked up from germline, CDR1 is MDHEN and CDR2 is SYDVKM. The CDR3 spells CASYTGQQETQYF. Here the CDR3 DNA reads TGTGCCAGCTATACAGGACAGCAAGAGACCCAGTACTTC.

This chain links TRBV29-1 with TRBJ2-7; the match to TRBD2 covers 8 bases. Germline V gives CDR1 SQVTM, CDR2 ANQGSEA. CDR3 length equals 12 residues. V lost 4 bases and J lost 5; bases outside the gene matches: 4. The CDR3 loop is CSVAAGGNEQYF. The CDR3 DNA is TGCAGCGTTGCTGCGGGGGGTAACGAGCAGTACTTC.

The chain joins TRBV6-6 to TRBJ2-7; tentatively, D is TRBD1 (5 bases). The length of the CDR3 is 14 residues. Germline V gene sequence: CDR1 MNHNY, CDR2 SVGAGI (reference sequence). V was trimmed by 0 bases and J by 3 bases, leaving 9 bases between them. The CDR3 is CASSYSTDLYEQYF. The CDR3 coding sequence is TGTGCCAGCAGTTACTCGACAGATCTCTACGAGCAGTACTTC.

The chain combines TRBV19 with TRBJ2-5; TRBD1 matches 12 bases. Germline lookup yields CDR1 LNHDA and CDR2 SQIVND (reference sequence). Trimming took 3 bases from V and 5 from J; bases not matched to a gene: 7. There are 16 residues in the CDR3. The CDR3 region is CASSMRGTGGLETQYF. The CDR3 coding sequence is TGTGCCAGTAGTATGCGGGGGACAGGGGGCCTGGAGACCCAGTACTTC.

CDR3 nucleotide sequence: TGCGCCAGCAGCTTGGGGGACAGGGGATGGGGCTACGAGCAGTACTTC. Protein: CASSLGDRGWGYEQYF. This chain joins TRBV5-1 and TRBJ2-7; 10 bases are a match to TRBD1. The germline V gene encodes CDR1 SGHRS and CDR2 YFSETQ. The CDR3 has 16 amino acids. V gave up 0 bases and J gave up 3 bases; unmatched junction bases: 6.

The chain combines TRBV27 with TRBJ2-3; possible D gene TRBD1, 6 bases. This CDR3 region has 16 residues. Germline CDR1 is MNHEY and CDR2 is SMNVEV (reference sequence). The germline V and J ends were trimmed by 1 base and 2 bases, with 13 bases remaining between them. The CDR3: CASSLWGQPPTDTQYF. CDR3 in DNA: TGTGCCAGCAGTTTATGGGGGCAACCCCCCACAGATACGCAGTATTTT.

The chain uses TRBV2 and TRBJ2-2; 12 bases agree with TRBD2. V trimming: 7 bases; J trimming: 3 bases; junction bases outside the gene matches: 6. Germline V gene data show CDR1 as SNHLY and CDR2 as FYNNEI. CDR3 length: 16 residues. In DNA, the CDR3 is TGTGCCAGCACTCTAGCGGGGGGGCCGGACACCGGGGAGCTGTTTTTT. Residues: CASTLAGGPDTGELFF.

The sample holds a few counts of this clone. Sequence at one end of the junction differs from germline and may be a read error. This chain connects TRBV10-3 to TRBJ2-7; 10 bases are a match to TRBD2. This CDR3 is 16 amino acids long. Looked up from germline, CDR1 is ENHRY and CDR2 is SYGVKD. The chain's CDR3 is CAISDFSGGASNEQYF. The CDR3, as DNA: TGTGCCATCAGTGATTTCAGCGGGGGGGCCTCCAACGAGCAGTACTTC.

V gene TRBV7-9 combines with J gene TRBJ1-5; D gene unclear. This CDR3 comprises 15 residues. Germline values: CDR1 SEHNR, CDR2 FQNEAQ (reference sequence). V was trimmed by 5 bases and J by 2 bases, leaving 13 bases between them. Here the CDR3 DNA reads TGTGCCAGCAGCCTTGCCCCGGAGGGCAATCAGCCCCAGCATTTT. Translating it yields CASSLAPEGNQPQHF.

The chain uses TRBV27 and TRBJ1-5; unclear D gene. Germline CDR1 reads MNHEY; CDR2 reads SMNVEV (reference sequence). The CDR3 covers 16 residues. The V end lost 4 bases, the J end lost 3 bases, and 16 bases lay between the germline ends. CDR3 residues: CASSSLTRTPNQPQHF. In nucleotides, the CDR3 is TGTGCCAGCAGTTCTTTAACACGTACCCCCAATCAGCCCCAGCATTTT.

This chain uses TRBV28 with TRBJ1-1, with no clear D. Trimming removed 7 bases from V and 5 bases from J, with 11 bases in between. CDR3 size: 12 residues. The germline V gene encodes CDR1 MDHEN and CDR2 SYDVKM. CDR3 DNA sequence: TGTGCCAGCATAGGAGCAAGGACTGAAGCTTTCTTT. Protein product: CASIGARTEAFF. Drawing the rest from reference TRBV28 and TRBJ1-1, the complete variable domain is DVKVTQSSRYLVKRTGEKVFLECVQDMDHENMFWYRQDPGLGLRLIYFSYDVKMKEKGDIPEGYSVSREKKERFSLILESASTNQTSMYLCASIGARTEAFFGQGTRLTVV.

The CDR3 protein is CASSTLGGLIQRSTGELFF. CDR3 sequence (DNA): TGCGCCAGCAGCACCCTTGGAGGACTCATACAACGGAGCACCGGGGAGCTGTTTTTT. The chain employs TRBV5-1 and TRBJ2-2; TRBD2 is a possible D gene (5 bases). Germline V gene data show CDR1 as SGHRS and CDR2 as YFSETQ. The CDR3 contains 19 residues. V was cut by 4 bases and J by 4 bases, with 26 bases left in between.

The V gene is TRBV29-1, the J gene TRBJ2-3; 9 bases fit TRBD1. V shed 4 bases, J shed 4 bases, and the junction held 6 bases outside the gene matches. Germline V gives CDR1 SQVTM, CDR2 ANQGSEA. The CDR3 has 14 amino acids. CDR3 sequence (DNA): TGCAGCGTTGTTAGGACAGGGGACGCAGATACGCAGTATTTT. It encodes CSVVRTGDADTQYF.

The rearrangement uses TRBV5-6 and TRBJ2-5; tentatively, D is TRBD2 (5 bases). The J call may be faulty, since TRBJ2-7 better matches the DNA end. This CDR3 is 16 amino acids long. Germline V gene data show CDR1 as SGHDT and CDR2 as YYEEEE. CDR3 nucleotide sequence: TGTGCCAGCAGCTTGGGAGCTGCGGGTGGAATCTACGAGCAGTACTTC. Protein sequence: CASSLGAAGGIYEQYF.

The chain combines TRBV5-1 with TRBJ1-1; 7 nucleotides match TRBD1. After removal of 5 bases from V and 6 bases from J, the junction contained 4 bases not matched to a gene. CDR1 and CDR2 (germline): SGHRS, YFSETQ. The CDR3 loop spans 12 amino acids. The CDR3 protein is CASRTGTAEAFF. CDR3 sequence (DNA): TGCGCCAGCAGGACCGGGACAGCTGAAGCTTTCTTT.

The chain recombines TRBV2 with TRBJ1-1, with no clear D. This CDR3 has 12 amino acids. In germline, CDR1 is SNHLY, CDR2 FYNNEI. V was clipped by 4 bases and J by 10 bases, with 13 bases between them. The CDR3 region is CASSVNQEGAFF. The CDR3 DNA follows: TGTGCCAGCAGTGTAAACCAGGAGGGAGCTTTCTTT.

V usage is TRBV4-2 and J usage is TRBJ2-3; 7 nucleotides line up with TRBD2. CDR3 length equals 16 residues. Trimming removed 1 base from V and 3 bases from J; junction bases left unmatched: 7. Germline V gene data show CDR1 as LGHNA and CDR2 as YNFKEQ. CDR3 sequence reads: CASSQVSSGTTDTQYF. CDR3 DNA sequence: TGTGCCAGCAGCCAAGTCTCCAGCGGGACTACAGATACGCAGTATTTT.

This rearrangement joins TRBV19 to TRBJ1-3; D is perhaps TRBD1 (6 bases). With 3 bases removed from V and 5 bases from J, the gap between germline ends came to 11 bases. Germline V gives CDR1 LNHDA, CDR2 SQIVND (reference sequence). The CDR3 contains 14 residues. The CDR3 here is CASSIGDTRNTIYF. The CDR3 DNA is TGTGCCAGTAGTATCGGGGACACTCGAAACACCATATATTTT. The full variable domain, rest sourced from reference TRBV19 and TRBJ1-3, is DGGITQSPKYLFRKEGQNVTLSCEQNLNHDAMYWYRQDPGQGLRLIYYSQIVNDFQKGDIAEGYSVSREKKESFPLTVTSAQKNPTAFYLCASSIGDTRNTIYFGEGSWLTVV.